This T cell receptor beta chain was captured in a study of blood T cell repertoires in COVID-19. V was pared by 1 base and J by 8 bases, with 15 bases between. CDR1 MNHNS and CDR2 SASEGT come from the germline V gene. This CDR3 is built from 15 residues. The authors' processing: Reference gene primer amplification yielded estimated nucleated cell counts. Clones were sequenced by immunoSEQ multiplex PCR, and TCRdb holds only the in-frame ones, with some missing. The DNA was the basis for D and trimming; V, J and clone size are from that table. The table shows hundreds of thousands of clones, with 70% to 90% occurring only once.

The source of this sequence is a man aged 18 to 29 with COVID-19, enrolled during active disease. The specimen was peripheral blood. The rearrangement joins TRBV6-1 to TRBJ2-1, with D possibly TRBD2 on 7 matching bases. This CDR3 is CASSEGGGGWDEQFF. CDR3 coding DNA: TGTGCCAGCAGTGAAGGAGGGGGGGGATGGGATGAGCAGTTCTTC.